These 24 T cell receptor beta chains share one sample of origin, sequenced in a study of molecular identifiers for immune sequencing clone quantification. TCRdb called the PCR reads again in MiXCR, with one record for every CDR3 protein. Here the sample spans about half a million distinct CDR3 sequences, less than 30% being singletons. Input material: naive CD8+ T cells from blood, with Jurkat cell RNA spiked in. The sample's subset: FACS-sorted CD8+CD4-CCR7+CD45RA+ naive T cells. These receptors all stem from a human donor in good health. Some libraries in this study had Jurkat cell RNA spiked in.

Comment on this clonotype: One base away lies a much larger clone, so this may be a sequencing read error. The rearrangement joins TRBV27 to TRBJ2-6; D unresolved. Trimming removed 10 bases at V and 0 bases at J, with 10 bases between. The CDR3 contains 14 residues. The germline CDR1 and CDR2 sequences are MNHEY and SMNVEV (reference sequence). CDR3 sequence (DNA): TGTGCCACCCCGACTTTCTCTGGGGCCAACGTCCTGACTTTC. Encoded protein: CATPTFSGANVLTF.

This clonotype was picked up many times. This chain joins TRBV6-6 and TRBJ1-5; 10 nucleotides line up with TRBD1. The CDR3 runs 14 residues. With V trimmed by 2 bases and J by 7 bases, 2 bases remained unmatched. Germline CDR1 MNHNY, CDR2 SVGAGI (reference sequence). The CDR3 here is CASSYRDRGQPQHF. The CDR3 bases are TGTGCCAGCAGTTACAGGGACAGGGGACAGCCCCAGCATTTT.

There are a few counts of this clonotype. V and J are TRBV12-3 or TRBV12-4 and TRBJ2-1; 12 bases map to TRBD2. V was clipped by 5 bases and J by 5 bases; unmatched bases: 13. The CDR3 is made up of 18 amino acids. The CDR3 sequence: CASSNLLRLAGAHNEQFF. DNA of the CDR3: TGTGCCAGCAGTAACCTCCTAAGACTAGCGGGGGCCCACAATGAGCAGTTCTTC.

This clonotype showed up just a few times. This chain joins TRBV4-2 and TRBJ1-5; TRBD1 agrees at 7 bases. Germline values: CDR1 LGHNA, CDR2 YNFKEQ. The CDR3 is made up of 19 amino acids. V shed 1 base, J shed 3 bases, and the junction held 15 bases outside the gene matches. The DNA for the CDR3 is TGTGCCAGCAGCCAAGCCGTGGGGGGTAGGGGGCTAGACAATCAGCCCCAGCATTTT. Protein: CASSQAVGGRGLDNQPQHF.

The chain has TRBV10-1 and TRBJ2-7, with D perhaps assigned TRBD1 or TRBD2 (7 bases each). The V end was cut by 7 bases, the J end by 10 bases, with 17 bases between. CDR3 length equals 12 residues. Germline V gene data show CDR1 as WNHNN and CDR2 as SYGVQD (reference sequence). Here the CDR3 reads CASTDDREGQYF. CDR3 DNA sequence: TGCGCCAGCACTGACGACAGGGAGGGACAGTACTTC.

Ten or more counts support this clonotype. The chain uses TRBV11-1 and TRBJ2-7; 8 bases align to TRBD2. Trimming took 1 base from V and 7 from J; bases not matched to a gene: 12. This CDR3 has 16 residues. Germline V gene lookup returns CDR1 SGHAT and CDR2 FQDESV (reference sequence). The CDR3 DNA sequence: TGTGCCAGCAGCTTAGTTTCGGCGGGAGGCTTATCGGAGCAGTACTTC. Translation gives CASSLVSAGGLSEQYF.

This clonotype was found many times. This chain uses TRBV4-1 with TRBJ2-7, with D hard to call. The length of the CDR3 is 13 residues. Germline CDR1 and CDR2: MGHRA and YSYEKL. Trimming took 2 bases from V and 4 from J, leaving 9 bases between them. CDR3 amino acids: CASSQFLGYEQYF. Here the CDR3 DNA reads TGCGCCAGCAGCCAATTTTTAGGGTACGAGCAGTACTTC.

The chain uses TRBV3-1 and TRBJ2-7; no clear D gene. Germline V gene lookup returns CDR1 LGHDT and CDR2 YNNKEL (reference sequence). This CDR3 region has 15 residues. V was trimmed by 0 bases and J by 7 bases, leaving 16 bases between them. The chain's CDR3 is CASSQDSGWMGEQYF. The CDR3 nucleotides read TGTGCCAGCAGCCAAGATTCCGGGTGGATGGGTGAGCAGTACTTC.

This clonotype has at least ten counts. The chain recombines TRBV7-3 with TRBJ2-6; D possibly corresponds to TRBD1 (6 bases). Germline CDR1 reads SGHTA; CDR2 reads FQGTGA. The CDR3 spans 17 residues. V lost 0 bases and J 1 base, leaving 10 bases between the germline ends. The CDR3 DNA reads as TGTGCCAGCAGCTTAACTGGGGGCAGGTCTGGGGCCAACGTCCTGACTTTC. This gives the protein CASSLTGGRSGANVLTF.

The chain links TRBV4-3 to TRBJ2-5, with D hard to call. This CDR3 is built from 15 residues. CDR1 and CDR2 (germline): LGHNA, YSLEER. The V and J ends lost 10 bases and 0 bases respectively, with 18 bases between them. CDR3 sequence reads: CATRPVVRYQETQYF. CDR3 sequence (DNA): TGCGCCACCAGACCAGTAGTCCGGTACCAAGAGACCCAGTACTTC.

The table lists this clonotype with a few counts. The rearrangement links TRBV3-1 to TRBJ2-3; 13 bases align to TRBD2. The germline gives CDR1 LGHDT, CDR2 YNNKEL (reference sequence). The CDR3 runs to 18 residues. With 3 bases clipped from V and 1 base from J, the junction kept 7 bases outside the gene matches. The CDR3 protein is CASSHGLAGVRGTDTQYF. The CDR3 DNA sequence: TGTGCCAGCAGCCACGGACTAGCGGGGGTTCGTGGCACAGATACGCAGTATTTT.

The genes are TRBV10-3 and TRBJ2-5; 7 nucleotides agree with TRBD2. The germline V gene has CDR1 ENHRY and CDR2 SYGVKD. J was trimmed by 1 base and V by 3 bases; bases with no gene match: 8. The CDR3 consists of 16 residues. CDR3 sequence (DNA): TGTGCCATCAGTGACCTCGGACTAGGGTTCCAAGAGACCCAGTACTTC. Its protein is CAISDLGLGFQETQYF.

As regards this clonotype: A much larger clone lies one base from this, so it may be a read error. The chain recombines TRBV4-3 with TRBJ2-7; D perhaps matches TRBD2 (5 bases). The V gene's germline CDR1 is LGHNA and CDR2 YSLEER. The CDR3 totals 15 residues. The DNA for the CDR3 is TGCGCCAGCAGCCAGGGTCTAGCCGAGGGCTACAAGCAGTACTTC. The encoded protein is CASSQGLAEGYKQYF.

In this sample, this clonotype turned up many times. The gene calls are TRBV11-2 and TRBJ2-6, with D tentatively TRBD1 (5 bases). Looked up from germline, CDR1 is SGHAT and CDR2 is FQNNGV. The CDR3 is 19 residues long. The germline V and J ends were trimmed by 1 base and 0 bases, with 16 bases remaining between them. For the CDR3, the DNA is TGTGCCAGCAGCTTAGGAAGGGGCAGGATCCGCTCTGGGGCCAACGTCCTGACTTTC. Its translation is CASSLGRGRIRSGANVLTF.

The chain has TRBV21-1 and TRBJ2-2; the D call TRBD1 from the table was never checked on the DNA. TRBV21-1 is annotated as a pseudogene. CDR3 size: 15 residues. The CDR3 protein is CASSQGGAITGELFF. DNA of the CDR3: TGTGCCAGCAGCCAGGGGGGGGCCATCACCGGGGAGCTGTTTTTT.

The chain recombines TRBV9 with TRBJ2-2; D is perhaps TRBD2 (6 bases). The CDR3 has 16 amino acids. Trimming took 0 bases from V and 4 from J, leaving 13 bases between them. The germline V gene has CDR1 SGDLS and CDR2 YYNGEE. The CDR3 here is CASSVDPGVRTGELFF. CDR3 in DNA: TGTGCCAGCAGCGTAGACCCGGGAGTCCGCACCGGGGAGCTGTTTTTT.

The chain couples TRBV9 to TRBJ1-1, with D tentatively TRBD1 (6 bases). The CDR3 is 15 residues long. V gave up 4 bases and J gave up 5 bases, with 18 bases separating them. Germline CDR1 is SGDLS and CDR2 is YYNGEE. CDR3 in amino acids: CASSPINGGETEAFF. DNA of the CDR3: TGTGCCAGCAGCCCCATTAACGGGGGCGAGACTGAAGCTTTCTTT.

This clonotype has only a few counts. This chain connects TRBV13 to TRBJ2-7; 7 nucleotides line up with TRBD2. This CDR3 spans 16 amino acids. The V segment lost 2 bases and the J segment 2 bases; nucleotides outside the gene matches: 9. Per the germline V gene, CDR1 is PRHDT and CDR2 is FYEKMQ (reference sequence). The DNA of the CDR3 is TGTGCCAGCAGCTTATCTCCCGGCGGGAGCGCCTACGAGCAGTACTTC. It translates to CASSLSPGGSAYEQYF. The whole variable domain, remainder taken from reference TRBV13 and TRBJ2-7, is AAGVIQSPRHLIKEKRETATLKCYPIPRHDTVYWYQQGPGQDPQFLISFYEKMQSDKGSIPDRFSAQQFSDYHSELNMSSLELGDSALYFCASSLSPGGSAYEQYFGPGTRLTVT.

In its sample, this clonotype was seen a few times. This chain links TRBV4-3 with TRBJ2-1; a possible D gene is TRBD1 (6 bases). V was shortened by 4 bases and J by 2 bases, with 15 bases between the two germline ends. This CDR3 region has 16 residues. Germline V lookup: CDR1 LGHNA, CDR2 YSLEER. CDR3 loop: CASSREPAGAYNEQFF. The DNA for the CDR3 is TGCGCCAGCAGCCGGGAGCCGGCAGGGGCCTACAATGAGCAGTTCTTC.

In its sample, this clonotype was seen many times. The chain uses TRBV20-1 and TRBJ2-7; the D is unclear. Between the trimmed V and J ends, which lost 3 bases and 4 bases, there was a span of 19 bases. CDR3 length: 15 amino acids. In germline, CDR1 is DFQATT, CDR2 SNEGSKA (reference sequence). The DNA for the CDR3 is TGCAGTGCTAGTCCCGCGCCCCCGGGTCCTTACGAGCAGTACTTC. The encoded protein is CSASPAPPGPYEQYF.

This clonotype came up many times. The chain links TRBV7-9 to TRBJ1-1; possibly TRBD1 for D (5 bases). The V and J ends lost 5 bases and 4 bases respectively, with 17 bases between them. Germline-derived CDR1 and CDR2 are SEHNR and FQNEAQ (reference sequence). The CDR3 spans 15 residues. The CDR3 region has the DNA TGTGCCAGCAGCCCTACTGGGGCGCTGATCACTGAAGCTTTCTTT. This translates into CASSPTGALITEAFF.

The chain carries TRBV4-3 and TRBJ2-5; 9 nucleotides match TRBD2. Germline CDR1 and CDR2: LGHNA and YSLEER. With 0 bases clipped from V and 10 bases from J, the junction kept 18 bases outside the gene matches. This CDR3 comprises 18 residues. The CDR3 region has the DNA TGCGCCAGCAGCCAAGATCACCTAGCGGGGACCCTAGGAAGGGGCCAGTACTTC. As protein: CASSQDHLAGTLGRGQYF.

In its sample, this clonotype was seen many times. The genes are TRBV23-1 and TRBJ2-5; maybe TRBD2 (5 bases). TRBV23-1 is treated as an ORF (open reading frame) with a function not yet certain. The CDR3 is 13 amino acids. Trimming pared 8 bases from V and 5 bases from J, leaving 15 bases between. The CDR3 is CASETPRGETQYF. In nucleotides, the CDR3 is TGCGCCAGCGAGACCCCGCGAGGGGAGACCCAGTACTTC.

This clonotype was detected a few times. The rearrangement joins TRBV12-3 or TRBV12-4 to TRBJ1-5; 8 bases are shared with TRBD1. Trimming at V came to 3 bases and at J to 3 bases, leaving 4 bases not matched to a gene. This CDR3 region has 15 residues. This chain's CDR3 is CASSFGQGINQPQHF. DNA for the CDR3: TGTGCCAGCAGTTTTGGACAGGGCATCAATCAGCCCCAGCATTTT.